This record looks at one T cell receptor beta chain sequence and its context. This entry comes from a study of T cell responses to AZD1222 COVID-19 vaccine. Looking at the study overall: Second-dose groups at about 4 or about 12 weeks were pooled.

The CDR3 covers 18 residues. Trimming left V 7 bases short and J 2 bases short, with 25 bases between. CDR1 and CDR2 from the germline V gene are SGHTA and FQGTGA. Libraries were prepared by immunoSEQ multiplex PCR; TCRdb keeps only in-frame clonotypes and omits some of them. The sample lists around 100,000 clones, roughly 92% occurring once. The receptor comes from an adult in good health. Sequencing was performed on peripheral blood, taken on day 0 of AZD1222 vaccination. V gene TRBV7-3 combines with J gene TRBJ2-3, with D maybe TRBD1 (7 bases). Here the CDR3 DNA reads TGTGCCAGCACCGACAGAAGCGACAGGGAGGTTAACACAGATACGCAGTATTTT. As protein: CASTDRSDREVNTDTQYF.